This TCR beta chain was captured in a study of regulatory T cells in long-lasting Graves disease (dated by TCRdb to about 2021). In terms of the full investigation: In the newly diagnosed Graves' disease group, patients had been taking antithyroid drugs for less than 3 months. This study used TCR sequencing and RNA sequencing of peripheral blood to compare persistent Graves' disease patients against newly diagnosed Graves' disease patients. The study was conducted in China and was registered as a clinical trial. TCR sequencing covered roughly 13 persistent and about 20 newly diagnosed Graves' disease patients, about 35 samples in total.

The library relied on multiplex PCR. The sample was run on an Illumina HiSeq 4000. TCR beta libraries were built with iRepertoire HTBI primers and Arm-PCR amplification of CDR3 regions. Before sequencing, the PCR products went through gel purification. The study's own analysis went as follows. Gene usage analysis of CDR3 amino acid clonotypes used the approximately 56 TRBV and 11 to 15 TRBJ segments found across samples. COPE and FqMerger were used to merge the filtered high-quality paired reads into contigs. BLAST was used to align contigs to the IMGT TRBV, TRBD and TRBJ reference genes, and CDR3 was defined following IMGT. Any clonotype with a frequency above 0.1% was classified as a highly expanded clone. Shannon entropy was used to measure repertoire diversity, and the Gini coefficient was used to measure V-J evenness. Public clonotypes were defined as clonotypes shared by more than one individual. In TCRdb, the public reads were trimmed at Q25 with fastp and aligned with MiXCR, with productive beta chains retained. Every CDR3 protein is listed once, alongside the most common genes and DNA of its rows. Here the V and J calls rest on TCRdb's processing, not on the authors' analysis. For this sample the table gives approximately 230,000 distinct CDR3 sequences, of which around 19% were detected only once. Approximately 20% of the sample rests with the top ten.

The intended sense of this specimen's time point label: newly diagnosed GD, antithyroid drugs for less than 3 months. For both TCR sequencing and RNA sequencing, RNA was extracted from PBMCs in TRIzol. The diagnosis of Graves' disease was made according to American Thyroid Association guidelines. Patients were recruited from an endocrinology department in Xi'an, China. Each patient gave approximately 8.8 milliliters of peripheral blood, collected in an EDTA anticoagulant tube. Ficoll Paque Plus density gradient separation was used to isolate PBMCs, and no further T cell sorting was performed. An Agilent 2100 Bioanalyzer and agarose gel were used to assess RNA quality, and a NanoDrop 2000 was used to measure RNA concentration. The paper's findings and limits, for the study overall: Compared with newly diagnosed patients, persistent Graves' disease patients had lower TCR Shannon entropy and fewer highly expanded clones, which suggests clonal expansion. More public clonotypes were shared among persistent patients (2,741) than among newly diagnosed patients (more than 950). Preferential use of TRBV28, TRBJ1-2 and TRBJ2-5 was observed in persistent disease, whereas TRBV20-1 and TRBJ2-1 were favored in newly diagnosed disease. Only peripheral blood was studied, because thyroid tissue, the primary lesion, was inaccessible. Sequencing and analysis were limited to the TCR beta chain. As a limitation, the authors acknowledged that the small sample size may reduce accuracy.

In the case of this clonotype: Its antigen has not been determined. The sample holds no much larger clone one base away, and base qualities are not on file.

Taken from the germline V gene (reference sequence), the CDR1 and CDR2 loops are LNHDA and SQIVND. There are 16 amino acids in the CDR3, from cysteine to phenylalanine inclusive. Here the CDR3 DNA is all that survives: 48 bases in frame from base 1. Trimmed from V: 6 bases; trimmed from J: 2 bases; junction bases lacking a gene match: 8. The specimen comprised peripheral blood mononuclear cells (PBMCs), sampled at new diagnosis, from a patient treated with antithyroid drugs. The chain uses TRBV19 and TRBJ2-1, and TRBD2 aligns with 9 junction nucleotides. This TCR was recovered from a female donor with Graves disease. The CDR3 here reads CASSPLGGRAYNEQFF. The sequenced DNA is TGTGCCAGTAGCCCCCTTGGCGGGAGGGCCTACAATGAGCAGTTCTTC.